These 21 T cell receptor beta chains share one sample of origin, sequenced in a study of T cells in Graves' hyperthyroidism and ophthalmopathy. Researchers amplified the TCR beta CDR3 regions from RNA transcripts. With the HTBI primer set, the TCR CDR3 went through a first round of RT-PCR. From the multiplex PCR reads, TCRdb called clonotypes with MiXCR, one entry per CDR3 protein. Of some 300,000 distinct CDR3 sequences detected, roughly 19% appear once; the ten largest clones hold less than 40%. The sample comprised blood. Receptors originate from a man aged 45-65 years with Graves' ophthalmopathy.

The CDR3 DNA sequence: TGCAGTGCTAGAGATTGGGGTGGGTTTACCAAAAACATTCAGTACTTC. Residues: CSARDWGGFTKNIQYF. The chain joins TRBV20-1 to TRBJ2-4; D remains unclear. V was trimmed by 0 bases and J by 2 bases, leaving 14 bases between them. This CDR3 is 16 amino acids long. CDR1 and CDR2 from the germline V gene are DFQATT and SNEGSKA (reference sequence).

Notes on this clonotype: Compared with germline, one end of the junction differs, possibly owing to a read error. The chain has TRBV9 and TRBJ2-2; 12 bases line up with TRBD2. The CDR3 has 16 residues. Germline V gene data show CDR1 as SGDLS and CDR2 as YYNGEE. CDR3 DNA: TGTGCCAGCAGCTGGACTAGCGGGACGAACGCCGGGGAGCTGTTTTTT. Its translation is CASSWTSGTNAGELFF.

This clonotype was recorded many times. This chain connects TRBV7-3 to TRBJ2-3; 7 bases fit TRBD2. J lost 3 bases, V lost 5 bases, and 5 bases had no gene match. This CDR3 spans 14 amino acids. CDR1 and CDR2 (germline): SGHTA, FQGTGA. The CDR3 region is CASSLGLRTDTQYF. CDR3 bases: TGTGCCAGCAGCCTGGGACTAAGGACAGATACGCAGTATTTT.

This clonotype appeared a few times. This chain links TRBV9 with TRBJ1-4; the D is unclear. This CDR3 has 16 amino acids. V lost 0 bases to trimming and J lost 0 bases, with 9 bases between them. Germline V lookup: CDR1 SGDLS, CDR2 YYNGEE. CDR3: CASSVGRAATNEKLFF. In DNA form, the CDR3 reads TGTGCCAGCAGCGTAGGCCGGGCTGCAACTAATGAAAAACTGTTTTTT.

The chain joins TRBV18 to TRBJ2-2; D possibly uses TRBD1 or TRBD2 (5 bases each). Germline lookup yields CDR1 KGHSH and CDR2 LQKENI. The CDR3 length is 14 residues. The V gene lost 2 bases and the J gene lost 6 bases, with 10 bases spanning the gap. The CDR3 DNA reads as TGTGCCAGCTCACCAATCGGGGACGCCGGGGAGCTGTTTTTT. Protein product: CASSPIGDAGELFF.

The chain is built from TRBV4-1 and TRBJ1-5; D gene uncertain. This CDR3 comprises 15 residues. V lost 1 base and J lost 4, with 11 bases in between. From germline, CDR1 is MGHRA and CDR2 YSYEKL. CDR3 bases: TGCGCCAGCAGCCAAGGACTGCAGGAGAATCAGCCCCAGCATTTT. As protein: CASSQGLQENQPQHF.

This clonotype was seen ten or more times. The CDR3 reads CAWRLAGGKNIQYF. CDR3 coding DNA: TGTGCCTGGAGATTGGCCGGGGGTAAAAACATTCAGTACTTC. This chain connects TRBV30 to TRBJ2-4, with a tentative D call TRBD2 (6 bases). Trimming pared 3 bases from V and 4 bases from J, leaving 13 bases between. From germline, CDR1 is GTSNPN and CDR2 SVGIG (reference sequence). The CDR3 is 14 residues long.

This clonotype came up a few times. J is TRBJ1-1 and V is TRBV10-3; D gene ambiguous. Trimming left V 9 bases short and J 0 bases short, with 5 bases between. CDR1 and CDR2 (germline): ENHRY, SYGVKD. The CDR3 consists of 11 residues. The CDR3 sequence: CAISMNTEAFF. CDR3 sequence (DNA): TGTGCCATTTCTATGAACACTGAAGCTTTCTTT.

This clonotype has just a few counts. V is TRBV18 and J is TRBJ2-2, with a possible D match to TRBD2 (5 bases). This CDR3 region has 15 residues. V lost 4 bases and J 1 base, leaving 10 bases between the germline ends. Germline assignment: CDR1 KGHSH and CDR2 LQKENI. The CDR3, as DNA: TGTGCCAGCTCACGCATTGAGGGGAACACCGGGGAGCTGTTTTTT. Protein sequence: CASSRIEGNTGELFF. Together with reference TRBV18 and TRBJ2-2, the CDR3 gives the full variable domain: NAGVMQNPRHLVRRRGQEARLRCSPMKGHSHVYWYRQLPEEGLKFMVYLQKENIIDESGMPKERFSAEFPKEGPSILRIQQVVRGDSAAYFCASSRIEGNTGELFFGEGSRLTVL.

The V gene is TRBV20-1, the J gene TRBJ1-5; unclear D gene. The CDR3 sequence is 14 residues long. Trimming stripped 5 bases from V and 2 bases from J, with 13 bases between. Germline V gives CDR1 DFQATT, CDR2 SNEGSKA (reference sequence). This CDR3 is CSAVLGGGNQPQHF. CDR3 bases: TGCAGTGCTGTTCTGGGTGGCGGCAATCAGCCCCAGCATTTT.

The table lists this clonotype with many counts. The chain links TRBV30 to TRBJ1-1; D not resolved. From germline, CDR1 is GTSNPN and CDR2 SVGIG (reference sequence). This CDR3 is built from 14 residues. V was clipped by 3 bases and J by 0 bases, with 11 bases between them. The CDR3 nucleotides are TGTGCCTGGAGCGAGGTGCTAATGAACACTGAAGCTTTCTTT. Amino acid sequence: CAWSEVLMNTEAFF.

This clonotype showed up many times. The chain uses TRBV6-1 and TRBJ2-6; D ambiguous. With 3 bases removed from V and 1 base from J, the gap between germline ends came to 19 bases. Per germline, CDR1 MNHNS and CDR2 SASEGT. This CDR3 is 19 amino acids long. The CDR3 region has the DNA TGTGCCAGCAGTGAGGCGCGAGGCAGGAAGGCTTCTGGGGCCAACGTCCTGACTTTC. It encodes CASSEARGRKASGANVLTF.

In this sample, this clonotype turned up a few times. This sequence joins TRBV7-8 and TRBJ1-4, with TRBD1 matching over 7 bases. Trimming removed 0 bases from V and 5 bases from J; junction bases left unmatched: 3. Germline values: CDR1 SGHVS, CDR2 FQNEAQ. The CDR3 has 15 amino acids. The CDR3 DNA sequence: TGTGCCAGCAGCTTAGCGCAGGGGGGGAATGAAAAACTGTTTTTT. Translation: CASSLAQGGNEKLFF.

This clonotype occurred a few times. This may stem from a read error, because a much larger clone lies one nucleotide away. The chain is built from TRBV2 and TRBJ1-1; TRBD1 matches 7 bases. The J segment lost 0 bases and the V segment lost 7 bases, leaving 2 bases of the junction unmatched. The CDR3 runs 13 residues. Germline lookup yields CDR1 SNHLY and CDR2 FYNNEI. The CDR3 sequence is CASKGQMNTEAFF. The DNA for the CDR3 is TGTGCCAGCAAGGGACAGATGAACACTGAAGCTTTCTTT.

The chain employs TRBV6-2 or TRBV6-3 and TRBJ1-5; 9 bases match TRBD1. From germline, CDR1 is MNHEY and CDR2 SVGEGT. V shed 5 bases, J shed 3 bases, and the junction held 5 bases outside the gene matches. This CDR3 comprises 15 residues. The CDR3 coding sequence is TGTGCCAGCAGTACCCGGGACAGGGTCAATCAGCCCCAGCATTTT. Protein: CASSTRDRVNQPQHF.

The genes are TRBV9 and TRBJ1-5; D uncertain. Trimming shortened V by 0 bases and J by 3 bases, and 7 bases separated the two germline ends. This CDR3 is built from 14 residues. Germline CDR1 SGDLS, CDR2 YYNGEE. In nucleotides, the CDR3 is TGTGCCAGCAGCGTAGGCCGGAACAATCAGCCCCAGCATTTT. Translation: CASSVGRNNQPQHF.

This clonotype was counted ten times or more. V usage is TRBV28 and J usage is TRBJ1-1; the D gene is possibly TRBD1 (6 bases). Trimming left V 7 bases short and J 4 bases short, with 19 bases between. CDR1 is MDHEN and CDR2 is SYDVKM in the germline V gene. The CDR3 length is 15 residues. CDR3 sequence (DNA): TGTGCCAGCACCCAAACAGGGACCCACCTCACTGAAGCTTTCTTT. Encoded protein: CASTQTGTHLTEAFF.

The CDR3 DNA reads as TGCAGTGCTCACGGAGCGGGAGGCTCCTACGAGCAGTACTTC. Its protein is CSAHGAGGSYEQYF. The chain uses TRBV20-1 and TRBJ2-7; 9 bases are a match to TRBD2. V gave up 5 bases and J gave up 0 bases; unmatched junction bases: 5. Germline V CDR1 and CDR2: DFQATT, SNEGSKA (reference sequence). The CDR3 consists of 14 residues.

This clonotype was seen ten or more times. CDR3 sequence (DNA): TGTGCCTGGAAAGATCAGGGTGACACCGGGGAGCTGTTTTTT. Amino acid sequence: CAWKDQGDTGELFF. The chain employs TRBV30 and TRBJ2-2, with D tentatively TRBD1 (5 bases). The CDR3 is made up of 14 amino acids. Trimming stripped 4 bases from V and 3 bases from J, with 12 bases between. CDR1 GTSNPN and CDR2 SVGIG come from the germline V gene (reference sequence).

There are many counts of this clonotype. The chain carries TRBV30 and TRBJ1-1; perhaps TRBD1 as D (6 bases). This CDR3 is built from 14 residues. Germline values: CDR1 GTSNPN, CDR2 SVGIG (reference sequence). V dropped 4 bases and J dropped 5 bases, with 17 bases sitting between them. Here the CDR3 DNA reads TGTGCCTGGACCAAGCAGGACAGAAAGACTGAAGCTTTCTTT. Its protein is CAWTKQDRKTEAFF.

The table lists this clonotype with a few counts. The chain combines TRBV20-1 with TRBJ2-7; D is unresolved. CDR1 and CDR2 from the germline V gene are DFQATT and SNEGSKA (reference sequence). The V end lost 0 bases, the J end lost 3 bases, and 18 bases lay between the germline ends. CDR3 size: 16 residues. The CDR3 DNA reads as TGCAGTGCTAGAGATTTGGCAGCACAAGAAGACTACGAGCAGTACTTC. Amino acid sequence: CSARDLAAQEDYEQYF.